A single T cell receptor (beta chain) is shown here with its context. Its antigen is still unknown. Its ends do not fully match the called genes, so a read error is possible. CDR1 and CDR2 from the germline V gene are SEHNR and FQNEAQ (reference sequence). The length of the CDR3 is 15 residues. The sample is drawn from a study of cytomegalovirus exposure and HLA in healthy donors. Study details: Early released data had tens of millions of unique TCRs, all coming from HLA-typed donors. Whole-study findings and limits: Confirmation was obtained in vitro that a few CMV-associated chains are specific for CMV antigens.

A multiplex PCR was run with 60 Vbeta primers and 13 Jbeta primers. Profiled with immunoSEQ multiplex PCR; TCRdb holds only in-frame clones, not every one. The sample yields 100,000 to 120,000 clones, 74% seen once. Sequencing used PBMCs. The V gene is TRBV7-9, the J gene TRBJ1-2; 8 bases match TRBD1. The TCR comes from a woman aged 40 to 55 in good health and CMV-seropositive. The CDR3 spells CSSSTTDRGNYGYTF. CDR3 sequence (DNA): TGTTCCAGCAGCACAACAGACAGGGGTAACTATGGCTACACCTTC.